One sample yielded the 14 T cell receptor beta chains listed below, sequenced in a study of cytomegalovirus exposure and HLA in healthy donors (dated 2017 in TCRdb). Library preparation used the immunoSEQ multiplex PCR assay. A mixture of 60 forward primers for TCR Vbeta segments and 13 reverse primers for TCR Jbeta segments was used in the multiplex PCR. Drawn from immuneACCESS, this table holds only the in-frame rearrangements with V and J called that TCRdb kept. Clones are partly lost; checked studies trace under half to an unresolved V gene and leave the rest unexplained. The sample table records tens of thousands of clones. Less than 15% of the sample is taken by the ten largest. Sequenced sample: PBMCs. All receptors come from a woman between 25 and 40 years old in good health and CMV-seropositive.

CDR3 sequence: CASSGRQGNTEAFF. The CDR3 region has the DNA TGTGCCAGCAGCGGGAGACAGGGGAACACTGAAGCTTTCTTT. The chain uses TRBV13 and TRBJ1-1; 7 nucleotides align to TRBD1. Looked up from germline, CDR1 is PRHDT and CDR2 is FYEKMQ (reference sequence). The CDR3 loop spans 14 amino acids. J was trimmed by 1 base and V by 5 bases; bases with no gene match: 4.

This chain links TRBV13 with TRBJ2-7, with 13 bases that match TRBD2. The CDR3 sequence is 16 residues long. The V gene end was trimmed by 4 bases and the J gene end by 3 bases; junction bases not matched to a gene: 6. Germline values: CDR1 PRHDT, CDR2 FYEKMQ (reference sequence). The CDR3 sequence is CASSSSGLAGIYEQYF. Here the CDR3 DNA reads TGTGCCAGCAGCTCTTCGGGACTAGCGGGGATCTACGAGCAGTACTTC.

This sequence joins TRBV2 and TRBJ2-2, with 15 positions matching TRBD2. After removal of 6 bases from V and 5 bases from J, the junction contained 4 bases not matched to a gene. This CDR3 spans 16 amino acids. Germline-derived CDR1 and CDR2 are SNHLY and FYNNEI. The CDR3 DNA reads TGTGCCAGCAGGGGACTAGCGGGAGGCGGGACCGGGGAGCTGTTTTTT. Translated, it gives CASRGLAGGGTGELFF.

The chain carries TRBV6-1 and TRBJ1-3; no definite D call. The CDR3 runs 14 residues. Germline values: CDR1 MNHNS, CDR2 SASEGT. V was shortened by 6 bases and J by 2 bases, with 11 bases between the two germline ends. CDR3 sequence reads: CASRRSGTGNTIYF. The DNA of the CDR3 is TGTGCCAGCAGGAGGTCGGGTACTGGAAACACCATATATTTT.

This sequence joins TRBV6-1 and TRBJ2-5; the D is unclear. The CDR3 has 13 residues. Germline assignment: CDR1 MNHNS and CDR2 SASEGT. Trimming pared 4 bases from V and 3 bases from J, leaving 9 bases between. Here the CDR3 DNA reads TGTGCCAGCAGTGGGAGACTGGAAGAGACCCAGTACTTC. This sequence encodes CASSGRLEETQYF.

As to this clone: Other DNA sequences in the same sample also yield this CDR3. The V and J genes are TRBV5-1 and TRBJ2-1; 11 positions agree with TRBD2. The V and J ends lost 0 bases and 6 bases, in that order; junction bases with no gene match: 5. The CDR3 contains 16 residues. Germline CDR1 SGHRS, CDR2 YFSETQ. The CDR3 sequence: CASSLAGTSGLNEQFF. The CDR3 DNA reads TGCGCCAGCAGCTTGGCCGGGACTAGCGGCCTCAATGAGCAGTTCTTC.

The rearrangement uses TRBV30 and TRBJ2-3; 15 nucleotides align to TRBD2. Germline V gene lookup returns CDR1 GTSNPN and CDR2 SVGIG (reference sequence). The V and J ends lost 4 bases and 3 bases, in that order; junction bases with no gene match: 5. The CDR3 runs 16 residues. Here the CDR3 DNA reads TGTGCCTGGACCAAGGGACTAGCGGGAGGTACAGATACGCAGTATTTT. It translates to CAWTKGLAGGTDTQYF.

This chain links TRBV5-1 with TRBJ2-1; TRBD2 matches 10 bases. Germline V gives CDR1 SGHRS, CDR2 YFSETQ. Losses at the gene ends were 6 bases for V and 6 bases for J; bases not matched to a gene: 3. The CDR3 covers 13 residues. The CDR3 sequence is CASKSGGANEQFF. The CDR3 DNA follows: TGCGCCAGCAAGAGCGGGGGGGCCAATGAGCAGTTCTTC.

V gene TRBV5-6 combines with J gene TRBJ2-1, with D perhaps matching TRBD1 (5 bases). Trimming took off 1 base at V and 7 bases at J, with 15 bases between the two ends. The CDR3 length is 15 residues. Germline V gives CDR1 SGHDT, CDR2 YYEEEE. CDR3 residues: CASSLLQGSMNEQFF. CDR3 DNA: TGTGCCAGCAGCTTGCTGCAGGGTAGTATGAATGAGCAGTTCTTC.

The chain uses TRBV2 and TRBJ2-7, with D perhaps matching TRBD2 (6 bases). Trimming took 7 bases from V and 2 from J, leaving 15 bases between them. This CDR3 is built from 14 residues. The germline V gene encodes CDR1 SNHLY and CDR2 FYNNEI. This CDR3 reads CASTGLSTAYEQYF. CDR3 nucleotides: TGTGCCAGCACGGGACTCTCCACCGCCTACGAGCAGTACTTC. Complete variable domain (other parts from reference TRBV2 and TRBJ2-7): EPEVTQTPSHQVTQMGQEVILRCVPISNHLYFYWYRQILGQKVEFLVSFYNNEISEKSEIFDDQFSVERPDGSNFTLKIRSTKLEDSAMYFCASTGLSTAYEQYFGPGTRLTVT.

The J gene is TRBJ2-3, the V gene TRBV4-2; TRBD2 is a possible D gene (5 bases). Trimming removed 0 bases at V and 1 base at J, with 11 bases between. Germline V gene data show CDR1 as LGHNA and CDR2 as YNFKEQ. This CDR3 spans 16 amino acids. In DNA, the CDR3 is TGTGCCAGCAGCCAAGAAGAGGGAATTCGCACAGATACGCAGTATTTT. Protein sequence: CASSQEEGIRTDTQYF.

This chain connects TRBV30 to TRBJ2-1; the match to TRBD2 covers 8 bases. The CDR3 contains 13 residues. Germline V gene lookup returns CDR1 GTSNPN and CDR2 SVGIG (reference sequence). The junction had 7 bases not matched to a gene; V was cut back by 4 bases and J by 8 bases. The CDR3 DNA is TGTGCCTGGATCCGAGCGGGAGCGGATGAGCAGTTCTTC. Residues: CAWIRAGADEQFF. The variable domain in full, completed from reference TRBV30 and TRBJ2-1, reads SQTIHQWPATLVQPVGSPLSLECTVEGTSNPNLYWYRQAAGRGLQLLFYSVGIGQISSEVPQNLSASRPQDRQFILSSKKLLLSDSGFYLCAWIRAGADEQFFGPGTRLTVL.

This rearrangement joins TRBV2 to TRBJ2-5; perhaps TRBD2 as D (7 bases). This CDR3 is 14 amino acids long. CDR1 SNHLY and CDR2 FYNNEI come from the germline V gene. V lost 6 bases and J 9 bases, leaving 20 bases between the germline ends. CDR3 protein: CASSVYSGGGAQYF. The CDR3 DNA reads as TGTGCCAGCAGCGTCTATAGCGGAGGGGGGGCCCAGTACTTC.

The chain joins TRBV5-6 to TRBJ2-7; a possible D gene is TRBD1 (5 bases). Trimming removed 3 bases from V and 0 bases from J, with 7 bases in between. The CDR3 runs to 13 residues. The V gene's germline CDR1 is SGHDT and CDR2 YYEEEE. The CDR3 reads CASSSDSSYEQYF. The CDR3 nucleotides read TGTGCCAGCAGCTCCGACAGCTCCTACGAGCAGTACTTC.